Given below is one T cell receptor beta chain in context. The sample is drawn from a study of blood T cell repertoires in COVID-19. J was trimmed by 5 bases and V by 3 bases; bases with no gene match: 9. In germline, CDR1 is MGHRA, CDR2 YSYEKL. The CDR3 has 16 residues. Original processing notes: For nucleated cells, counts were estimated from reference gene primer amplification. Sequenced by immunoSEQ multiplex PCR; TCRdb stores in-frame clones only, minus some. V and J calls and clone size are as listed in that table; D and trimming were resolved from the DNA. Among roughly 120,000 clones listed, roughly 88% were seen once.

The chain is built from TRBV4-1 and TRBJ1-5; the match to TRBD1 covers 8 bases. Sequenced: peripheral blood. This TCR came from a human donor in a cohort sampled during active COVID-19. CDR3 in amino acids: CASSQVRTGLDQPQHF. CDR3 coding DNA: TGCGCCAGCAGCCAGGTTCGGACAGGGCTAGATCAGCCCCAGCATTTT.